This TCR beta chain was sequenced for a study of blood T cell repertoires in COVID-19. Across the whole study: Samples of COVID-19 (acute and convalescent) were obtained from the United States, Italy and Spain.

This clone occurred once. The CDR3 covers 14 residues. With 5 bases clipped from V and 5 bases from J, the junction kept 4 bases outside the gene matches. In germline, CDR1 is SGHTA, CDR2 FQGNSA. Seattle patients were enrolled while actively infected and followed longitudinally. Original processing notes: For nucleated cells, counts were estimated from reference gene primer amplification. Sequencing used immunoSEQ multiplex PCR; TCRdb keeps in-frame clones, though not all of them. V, J and clone size were drawn from that table, and D and trimming were deduced from the DNA. The sample records 300,000 to 350,000 clones, about 91% being singletons.

This rearrangement joins TRBV7-2 to TRBJ2-1, with TRBD1 matching over 9 bases. Sequenced material: peripheral blood. The TCR originated in a woman under 40 with COVID-19, enrolled during active disease. CDR3 coding DNA: TGTGCCAGCAGCGACCGGACAGGGGACAATGAGCAGTTCTTC. The encoded protein is CASSDRTGDNEQFF.